A selection of T cell receptor beta chains follows, all from one sample in a study of identical twins. TCRdb called the 5' RACE reads again in MiXCR, with one record for every CDR3 protein. The sample comprises roughly 1.6 million distinct CDR3 sequences, about 30% of which are singletons, and roughly 0.3% rests with the top ten. Input material: cord blood. The receptors stem from a newborn girl in good health. CDR3s include the opening cysteine and the closing phenylalanine or tryptophan. Each record gives: J gene, V gene, clone size, D gene, CDR3 length, CDR3 DNA, CDR3 protein. A D gene is named only where the DNA matches it firmly. Size is stated for part of the rows, as once, few or many counts, or as a class when the clone is expanded.

TRBJ2-7 TRBV20-1 few NA 16 TGCAGTGCTAGAGGGGTGCGGGGGCAGCCCAGTTACGAGCAGTACTTC CSARGVRGQPSYEQYF
TRBJ1-5 TRBV30 few NA 13 TGTGCCTGGAGTGGGGGGCCAGTTGAGCCCCAGCATTTT CAWSGGPVEPQHF
TRBJ2-1 TRBV5-1 NA TRBD2 13 TGCGCCAGCAGTCGGCGGGAGAGGGATGAGCAGTTCTTC CASSRRERDEQFF
TRBJ2-7 TRBV6-5 once NA 11 TGTGCCAGCGTCTCCTACAATGAGCAGTACTTC CASVSYNEQYF
TRBJ1-2 TRBV20-1 NA NA 12 TGCAGTGCTCCACCCGAAAGGGACGGCTACACCTTC CSAPPERDGYTF
TRBJ2-2 TRBV2 few NA 15 TGTGCCAGCAGTAATAGCGGCATATGGGCCGGGGAGCTGTTTTTT CASSNSGIWAGELFF
TRBJ1-5 TRBV12-3/TRBV12-4 NA TRBD1 15 TGTGCCAGCAGTGGGACAGGGTGGCGGAATCAGCCCCAGCATTTT CASSGTGWRNQPQHF
TRBJ1-2 TRBV5-1 NA NA 16 TGCGCCAGCAGCTTAGTAACAGGAGGCCCTGGGAGTGGCTACACCTTC CASSLVTGGPGSGYTF
TRBJ1-5 TRBV6-6 many NA 11 TGTGCCAGCAGTTATGATCAGCCCCAGCATTTT CASSYDQPQHF
TRBJ2-7 TRBV6-1 NA NA 14 TGTGCCAGCAGTGAGACTACAGGGTTCTACGAGCAGTACTTC CASSETTGFYEQYF
TRBJ1-2 TRBV10-3 many TRBD1 13 TGTGCCATCAGTGAGGTTGCGACAGGGGGCTACACCTTC CAISEVATGGYTF
TRBJ2-5 TRBV5-1 NA NA 14 TGCGCCAGCAGCATCACAGTAGATGAAGAGACCCAGTACTTC CASSITVDEETQYF
TRBJ2-7 TRBV6-1 NA NA 16 TGTGCCAGCAGTGAGGGAAGGGTGACTTTCTACAATGAGCAGTACTTC CASSEGRVTFYNEQYF
TRBJ2-7 TRBV14 few TRBD2 15 TGTGCCAGCAGCCAAGATTACCTAGCGGCCTACGAGCAGTACTTC CASSQDYLAAYEQYF
TRBJ2-7 TRBV7-2 NA TRBD2 15 TGTGCCAGCAGCTTAGAGTCCGGGAGGATCTACGAGCAGTACTTC CASSLESGRIYEQYF
TRBJ1-1 TRBV3-1 few NA 14 TGTGCCAGCAGCCACGGGCAGGTTAACACTGAAGCTTTCTTT CASSHGQVNTEAFF
TRBJ2-1 TRBV21-1 NA NA 16 NA CASSKKVASGSDEQFF
TRBJ2-7 TRBV7-2 NA NA 13 TGTGCCAGCAATTACGCAACGGGCGGCGAGCAGTACTTC CASNYATGGEQYF
TRBJ2-1 TRBV11-2 NA NA 14 TGTGCCAGCAGCTTAAATCCGGGGGCGGATGAGCAGTTCTTC CASSLNPGADEQFF
TRBJ2-3 TRBV21-1 NA NA 14 TGTGCCAGCGTTCTAACCCACCCCACAGATACGCAGTATTTT CASVLTHPTDTQYF
TRBJ1-1 TRBV4-1 few NA 16 TGCGCCAGCAGCCAAGAACCCTCACAGTGGAACACTGAAGCTTTCTTT CASSQEPSQWNTEAFF
TRBJ2-7 TRBV27 many NA 13 TGTGCCAGCTCGTGGGGCAGACCCTACGAGCAGTACTTC CASSWGRPYEQYF
TRBJ1-4 TRBV7-2 NA NA 13 TGTGCCAGCAGCTTAGCCGCGGAAGTAAAACTGTTTTTT CASSLAAEVKLFF
TRBJ1-2 TRBV20-1 NA NA 13 TGCAGTGCTAGTAGCCCAGCTAACTATGGCTACACCTTC CSASSPANYGYTF
TRBJ1-1 TRBV6-1 NA NA 13 TGTGCCAGCAGTGGGGGACTCTACGCTGAAGCTTTCTTT CASSGGLYAEAFF
TRBJ1-1 TRBV5-4 NA TRBD1 15 TGTGCCAGCAGCCCGGAGACAGGGAGAGGCACTGAAGCTTTCTTT CASSPETGRGTEAFF
TRBJ1-2 TRBV6-5 once NA 13 TGTGCCAGCAGATCCGGGCTAAACTATGGCTACACCTTC CASRSGLNYGYTF
TRBJ2-4 TRBV7-2 NA NA 11 TGTGCCAGCAGCCCAGAAGGCGACCAGTACTTC CASSPEGDQYF
TRBJ2-7 TRBV6-6 NA NA 15 TGTGCCAGCAGTCCCAGACAGGCTTCTGTCTACGAGCAGTACTTC CASSPRQASVYEQYF
TRBJ1-1 TRBV5-6 NA NA 14 TGTGCCAGCAGCCCCCTGCTCCTGAACACTGAAGCTTTCTTT CASSPLLLNTEAFF
TRBJ1-1 TRBV10-2 NA NA 15 TGCGCCAGCAGTGACCCAGGGGCGGGGGACACTGAAGCTTTCTTT CASSDPGAGDTEAFF
TRBJ2-7 TRBV12-3/TRBV12-4 NA NA 15 TGTGCCAGCAGTTTACGCCGCAGGGTCCCCTACGAGCAGTACTTC CASSLRRRVPYEQYF
TRBJ2-5 TRBV2 NA NA 12 TGTGCCAGCAATTGGGGGCGTCAGACCCAGTACTTC CASNWGRQTQYF
TRBJ2-2 TRBV10-3 NA NA 14 TGTGCCATCACCGGTCACGCCAACACCGGGGAGCTGTTTTTT CAITGHANTGELFF
TRBJ2-2 TRBV14 few NA 15 TGTGCCAGCAGCCAAGGGACTCTATACGCCGGGGAGCTGTTTTTT CASSQGTLYAGELFF
TRBJ2-7 TRBV7-2 many TRBD1 15 TGTGCCAGCAGCCTACGGACAGGCCCCACGTACGAGCAGTACTTC CASSLRTGPTYEQYF
TRBJ2-3 TRBV5-1 few NA 16 TGCGCCAGCGACTGGGGGCTCAGGGGACTGACAGATACGCAGTATTTT CASDWGLRGLTDTQYF
TRBJ2-5 TRBV20-1 NA NA 13 TGCAGCGTCGGCACGCCGCCCCAAGAGACCCAGTACTTC CSVGTPPQETQYF
TRBJ2-7 TRBV12-3/TRBV12-4 NA TRBD2 16 TGTGCCAGCAGCCAGACTAGCGGGAGCTATACCTACGAGCAGTACTTC CASSQTSGSYTYEQYF
TRBJ2-3 TRBV20-1 NA TRBD2 14 TGCAGTGCCTTGAAGCGGGGCAGCACAGATACGCAGTATTTT CSALKRGSTDTQYF
TRBJ2-1 TRBV5-1 few NA 12 TGCGCCAGCAGCTTTACGGCGGCCGAGCAGTTCTTC CASSFTAAEQFF
TRBJ2-7 TRBV4-1 few TRBD2 19 TGCGCCAGCAGCCAAGATCCCGGCGCGGGGGGCCTATCTTTTTACGAGCAGTACTTC CASSQDPGAGGLSFYEQYF
TRBJ2-7 TRBV20-1 NA TRBD2 15 TGCAGTGCTAGCAAGCTAGCGGGACTCGGCTACGAGCAGTACTTC CSASKLAGLGYEQYF
TRBJ2-4 TRBV5-1 NA TRBD2 18 TGCGCCAGCAGCTTGGGAGCTAGCGGGGGGGTAGCCAAAAACATTCAGTACTTC CASSLGASGGVAKNIQYF
TRBJ1-2 TRBV6-1 few NA 14 TGTGCCAGCAAGACCCCGGCTGGTGGCTATGGCTACACCTTC CASKTPAGGYGYTF
TRBJ1-4 TRBV20-1 few TRBD1 15 TGCAGTGCTAGAGACGCCAGACAGGGAGGGGAAAAACTGTTTTTT CSARDARQGGEKLFF
TRBJ2-1 TRBV6-4 NA TRBD2 15 TGTGCCAGCAGTGTCGGACTAGCGGGGGGGGATGAGCAGTTCTTC CASSVGLAGGDEQFF